This TCR beta chain was retrieved from a study of TIL therapy for anti-PD-1-resistant metastatic lung cancer. This was the immunoSEQ v3 assay. Sequencing used immunoSEQ multiplex PCR; TCRdb keeps in-frame clones, though not all of them. The repertoire holds 20,000 to 30,000 clones, with approximately 63% as singletons. Noted time point: pre-treatment sample, taken before nivolumab and TIL therapy. Most excised metastases sampled were pleural nodules or supraclavicular lymph nodes. Trimming pared 5 bases from V and 0 bases from J, leaving 14 bases between. The germline V gene encodes CDR1 LNHDA and CDR2 SQIVND (reference sequence). The CDR3 length is 16 residues.

This specimen consisted of tumor tissue, obtained at baseline. The genes are TRBV19 and TRBJ1-5; unclear D gene. The sequence was obtained from a woman aged 25 to 80 with non-small cell lung cancer. CDR3 residues: CASSPRADHSNQPQHF. The CDR3 DNA reads as TGTGCCAGTAGTCCTAGGGCGGATCATAGCAATCAGCCCCAGCATTTT. Full variable domain (rest looked up from reference TRBV19 and TRBJ1-5): DGGITQSPKYLFRKEGQNVTLSCEQNLNHDAMYWYRQDPGQGLRLIYYSQIVNDFQKGDIAEGYSVSREKKESFPLTVTSAQKNPTAFYLCASSPRADHSNQPQHFGDGTRLSIL.